This note documents a single T cell receptor (beta chain) sequence. Its target is not known. The PCR ran on 60 Vbeta and 13 Jbeta primers. Study processing details: Unique TCR beta chains numbered around 75 million in a later analysis, with around 10 million shared. The table came from immunoSEQ multiplex PCR; TCRdb's copy has only in-frame clones and leaves some out. D and trimming come from the DNA, and the V and J calls and clone size come from that table. In the table there are about 160,000 clones, nearly 80% of which are singletons. This specimen comes from a study of cytomegalovirus exposure and HLA in healthy donors. Points from the study as a whole: Upon later analysis, TCR association rates were observed to vary by HLA locus, being highest for DRB1 and lowest for HLA-C.

The sequencing sample was made of PBMCs. This clonotype originated in a man between 18 and 29 years old in good health and CMV-seropositive.

The CDR3 sequence is CASSLGGEVQFF. The CDR3 DNA reads as TGTGCCAGCAGCTTAGGGGGCGAGGTGCAGTTCTTC. The chain recombines TRBV11-2 with TRBJ2-1; tentatively, D is TRBD1 (5 bases). Germline assignment: CDR1 SGHAT and CDR2 FQNNGV. V lost 1 base to trimming and J lost 12 bases, with 10 bases between them. There are 12 residues in the CDR3.